These T cell receptor beta chains were read from a single sample in a study of blood T cell repertoires in COVID-19. The data were produced by immunoSEQ multiplex PCR, yet TCRdb's version contains in-frame clones alone and is incomplete. The data hold fewer than 500,000 clones, with 75% to 90% observed a single time. The sample taken for sequencing was PBMCs or T cells enriched from blood (not recorded which). These receptors were obtained from a man younger than 45 who had recovered from COVID-19. Each CDR3 is given with its conserved first and last residue. Each record gives: D gene, J gene, V gene, CDR3 length, clone size, CDR3 DNA, CDR3 protein. The D gene is left open where the match is weak. Expanded clones get a size class; other rows say once, few or many, or leave the size out.

>.|TRBJ1-3|TRBV10-1|14|.
TGCGCCAGCAGTTCCCGGTTTGATGGAAACACCATATATTTT
CASSSRFDGNTIYF
>.|TRBJ1-1|TRBV5-1|13|few
TGCGCCAGCAGCTTGGACGCGCGGTACCCAGCTTTCTTT
CASSLDARYPAFF
>.|TRBJ2-2|TRBV5-6|16|once
TGTGCCAGCAGCTCAGAACTAACCTTTGGGACCGGGGAGCTGTTTTTT
CASSSELTFGTGELFF
>.|TRBJ1-1|TRBV29-1|15|.
TGCAGCGTTGCAGGGAAAGGGTCGGGTAACACTGAAGCTTTCTTT
CSVAGKGSGNTEAFF
>TRBD2|TRBJ2-1|TRBV10-3|14|many
TGTGCCATCAGTGAGCTAGGGGAGGGGAGTGAGCAGTTCTTC
CAISELGEGSEQFF
>.|TRBJ1-5|TRBV6-5|13|.
TGTGCCAGCAAAGTCAGTGCCACTCAGCCCCAGCATTTT
CASKVSATQPQHF
>TRBD1|TRBJ2-7|TRBV18|16|.
TGTGCCAGCTCACCACCCCGCGGGACAGGGGTGTACGAGCAGTACTTC
CASSPPRGTGVYEQYF
>.|TRBJ2-2|TRBV18|14|.
TGTGCCAGCTCACCAGGGCCCAACACCGGGGAGCTGTTTTTT
CASSPGPNTGELFF
>.|TRBJ1-1|TRBV19|13|.
TGTGCCAGTAGTTTCGGCCCGGGAGTGGATGCTTTCTTT
CASSFGPGVDAFF
>TRBD1|TRBJ2-2|TRBV7-9|14|few
TGTGCCAGCAGCTTCTCGGGACAGGGCGGGGAGCTGTTTTTT
CASSFSGQGGELFF
>TRBD2|TRBJ2-1|TRBV10-1|17|.
TGCGCCAGCAGCGATACTAGCGGGAGGGCCAGGGGCGATGAGCAGTTCTTC
CASSDTSGRARGDEQFF
>.|TRBJ2-1|TRBV18|16|.
TGTGCCAGCTCACCACCGTCTAATTCGGGGAACAATGAGCAGTTCTTC
CASSPPSNSGNNEQFF
>TRBD1|TRBJ1-4|TRBV5-5|16|.
TGTGCCAGCAGCTCGATTCTTGGGGACAGGGATGAAAAACTGTTTTTT
CASSSILGDRDEKLFF
>.|TRBJ1-6|TRBV9|15|.
TGTGCCAGCAGCGTGGGCCCAGAGGGAAGTTCACCCCTCCACTTT
CASSVGPEGSSPLHF
>TRBD2|TRBJ2-3|TRBV28|18|.
TGTGCCAGCAGTTCGATGCCCGGACAGCGGGAGATGTTAGATACGCAGTATTTT
CASSSMPGQREMLDTQYF
>.|TRBJ1-5|TRBV4-2|14|.
TGTGCCAGCAGCCAAGAGAACAGGGCCCAGCCCCAGCATTTT
CASSQENRAQPQHF
>.|TRBJ2-3|TRBV4-1|16|.
TGCGCCAGCAGCCAAGGAACTACTACTGCCACAGATACGCAGTATTTT
CASSQGTTTATDTQYF
>TRBD2|TRBJ2-3|TRBV5-1|19|.
TGCGCCAGCAGCTCTGGGACTAGCGGGACTCTTCTGGGGACAGATACGCAGTATTTT
CASSSGTSGTLLGTDTQYF
>.|TRBJ2-2|TRBV7-9|14|once
TGTGCCAGCAGCTTAGACGGGAACACCGGGGAGCTGTTTTTT
CASSLDGNTGELFF
>TRBD2|TRBJ2-7|TRBV4-1|14|.
TGCGCCAGCAGCAAAGGGGGTATTAGCGGGAGAGAGTACTTC
CASSKGGISGREYF
>TRBD1|TRBJ1-2|TRBV28|15|.
TGTGCCAGCTCGAGAACAGGGGGCGATGTCTATGGCTACACCTTC
CASSRTGGDVYGYTF
>.|TRBJ2-5|TRBV9|15|.
TGTGCCAGCAGCGTAGACCACAGGCGTCCCGAGACCCAGTACTTC
CASSVDHRRPETQYF
>.|TRBJ1-1|TRBV5-1|13|.
TGCGCCAGCAGCCCTACAGAAAACACTGAAGCTTTCTTT
CASSPTENTEAFF
>.|TRBJ1-5|TRBV12-3/TRBV12-4|13|.
TGTGCCAGCAGTTTGTCGGGAGCACAGCCCCAGCATTTT
CASSLSGAQPQHF
>.|TRBJ2-7|TRBV6-1|17|.
TGTGCCAGCAGTGAAGCGTCGGGCCTAGCGAAAAGCCACGAGCAGTACTTC
CASSEASGLAKSHEQYF
>.|TRBJ2-7|TRBV6-5|14|.
TGTGCCAGCAGTAAACCGGTGGCAGGGGTCGAGCAGTACTTC
CASSKPVAGVEQYF
>TRBD1|TRBJ1-5|TRBV28|15|.
TGTGCCAGCGGTCCGACAGGGGGCAAGACGCCGCCTGGGCATTTT
CASGPTGGKTPPGHF
>TRBD1|TRBJ2-3|TRBV4-2|17|.
TGTGCCAGCAGCCGAAACCCAGGGGGCACAGACACAGATACGCAGTATTTT
CASSRNPGGTDTDTQYF
>TRBD1|TRBJ1-1|TRBV6-2/TRBV6-3|14|.
TGTGCCAGCAGCCTACAGGGGGCCCTCACTGAAGCTTTCTTT
CASSLQGALTEAFF
>TRBD2|TRBJ2-5|TRBV18|16|.
TGTGCCAGCTCACCTCTTGGGTCGGCGGGAGCGGAGACCCAGTACTTC
CASSPLGSAGAETQYF
>TRBD2|TRBJ2-2|TRBV7-9|16|once
TGTGCCAGCAGTCTCCGCGGGAGGGACAACACCGGGGAGCTGTTTTTT
CASSLRGRDNTGELFF
>.|TRBJ1-6|TRBV10-2|14|once
TGCGCCAGCACCGAACGTCCAGGGAATTCACCCCTCCACTTT
CASTERPGNSPLHF